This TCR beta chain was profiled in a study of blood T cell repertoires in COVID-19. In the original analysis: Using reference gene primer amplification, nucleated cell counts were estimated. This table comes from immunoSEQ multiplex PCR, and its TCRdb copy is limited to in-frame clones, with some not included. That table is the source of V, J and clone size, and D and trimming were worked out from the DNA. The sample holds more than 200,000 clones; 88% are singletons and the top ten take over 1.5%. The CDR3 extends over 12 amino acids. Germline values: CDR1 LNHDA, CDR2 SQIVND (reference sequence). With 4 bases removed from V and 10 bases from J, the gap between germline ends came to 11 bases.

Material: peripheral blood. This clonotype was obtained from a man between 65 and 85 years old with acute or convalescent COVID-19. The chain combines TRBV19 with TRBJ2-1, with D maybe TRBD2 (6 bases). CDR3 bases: TGTGCCAGTAGTAGGGGGACTGGGGAGCAGTTCTTC. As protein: CASSRGTGEQFF. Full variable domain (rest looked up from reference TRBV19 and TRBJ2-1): DGGITQSPKYLFRKEGQNVTLSCEQNLNHDAMYWYRQDPGQGLRLIYYSQIVNDFQKGDIAEGYSVSREKKESFPLTVTSAQKNPTAFYLCASSRGTGEQFFGPGTRLTVL.